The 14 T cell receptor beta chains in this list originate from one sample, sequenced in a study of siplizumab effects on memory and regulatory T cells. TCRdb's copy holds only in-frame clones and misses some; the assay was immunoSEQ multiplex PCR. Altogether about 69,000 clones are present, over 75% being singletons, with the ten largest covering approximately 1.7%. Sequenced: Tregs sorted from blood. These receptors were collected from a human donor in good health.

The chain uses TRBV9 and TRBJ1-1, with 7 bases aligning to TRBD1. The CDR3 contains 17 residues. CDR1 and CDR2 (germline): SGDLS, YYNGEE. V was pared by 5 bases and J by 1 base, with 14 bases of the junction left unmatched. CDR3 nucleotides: TGTGCCAGCAGTGACCTCGAAAGGGGGCGCGGGAACACTGAAGCTTTCTTT. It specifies CASSDLERGRGNTEAFF.

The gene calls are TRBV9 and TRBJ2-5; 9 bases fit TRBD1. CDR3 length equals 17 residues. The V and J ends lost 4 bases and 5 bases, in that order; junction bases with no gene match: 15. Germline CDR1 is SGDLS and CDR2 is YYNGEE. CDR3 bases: TGTGCCAGCAGCCCTAGAATCCCACAGGGGGCTTATGAGACCCAGTACTTC. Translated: CASSPRIPQGAYETQYF.

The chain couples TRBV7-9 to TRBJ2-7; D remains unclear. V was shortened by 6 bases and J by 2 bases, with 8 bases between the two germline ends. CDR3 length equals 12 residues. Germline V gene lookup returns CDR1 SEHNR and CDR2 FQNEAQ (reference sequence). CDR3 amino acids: CASSPPAYEQYF. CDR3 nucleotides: TGTGCCAGCAGTCCTCCAGCCTACGAGCAGTACTTC.

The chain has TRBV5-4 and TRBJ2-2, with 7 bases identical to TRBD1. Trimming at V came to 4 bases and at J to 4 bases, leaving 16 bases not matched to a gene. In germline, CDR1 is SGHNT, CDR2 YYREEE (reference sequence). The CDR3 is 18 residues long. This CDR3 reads CASSGTSQGGPSTGELFF. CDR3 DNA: TGTGCCAGCAGCGGGACGTCTCAAGGGGGCCCGAGCACCGGGGAGCTGTTTTTT. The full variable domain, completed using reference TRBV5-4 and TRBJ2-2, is ETGVTQSPTHLIKTRGQQVTLRCSSQSGHNTVSWYQQALGQGPQFIFQYYREEENGRGNFPPRFSGLQFPNYSSELNVNALELDDSALYLCASSGTSQGGPSTGELFFGEGSRLTVL.

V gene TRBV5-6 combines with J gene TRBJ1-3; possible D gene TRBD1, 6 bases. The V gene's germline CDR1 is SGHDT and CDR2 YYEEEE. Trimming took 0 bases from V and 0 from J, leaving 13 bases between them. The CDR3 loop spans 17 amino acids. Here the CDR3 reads CASSLVVGAHSGNTIYF. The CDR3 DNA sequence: TGTGCCAGCAGCTTGGTGGTGGGGGCGCACTCTGGAAACACCATATATTTT.

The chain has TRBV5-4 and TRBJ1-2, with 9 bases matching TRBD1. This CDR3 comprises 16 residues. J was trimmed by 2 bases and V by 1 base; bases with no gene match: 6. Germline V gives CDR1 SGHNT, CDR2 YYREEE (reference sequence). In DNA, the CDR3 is TGTGCCAGCAGCTTGCACAGGACAGGGGCGAACTATGGCTACACCTTC. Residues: CASSLHRTGANYGYTF.

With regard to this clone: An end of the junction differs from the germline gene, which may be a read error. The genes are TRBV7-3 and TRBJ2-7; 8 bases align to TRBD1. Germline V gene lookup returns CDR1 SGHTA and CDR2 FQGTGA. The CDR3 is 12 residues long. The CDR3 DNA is TGTGCCAGCAGCACCGACAGGGGCCCGTGCCACTTC. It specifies CASSTDRGPCHF.

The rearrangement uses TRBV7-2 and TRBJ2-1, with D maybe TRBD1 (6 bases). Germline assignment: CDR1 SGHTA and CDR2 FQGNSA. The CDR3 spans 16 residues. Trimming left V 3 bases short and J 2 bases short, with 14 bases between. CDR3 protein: CASSFVDRIPYNEQFF. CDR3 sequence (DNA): TGTGCCAGCAGCTTCGTCGACAGGATCCCCTACAATGAGCAGTTCTTC.

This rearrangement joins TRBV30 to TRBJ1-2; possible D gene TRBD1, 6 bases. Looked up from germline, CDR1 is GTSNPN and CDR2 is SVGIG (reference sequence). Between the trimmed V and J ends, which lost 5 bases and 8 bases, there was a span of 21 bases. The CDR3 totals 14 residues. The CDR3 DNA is TGTGCCTGGGAAACAGGGACATTGCATTTCGGCTACACCTTC. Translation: CAWETGTLHFGYTF.

DNA for the CDR3: TGTGCCAGCAGCTACACAGATACGCAGTATTTT. Translated: CASSYTDTQYF. This chain joins TRBV11-3 and TRBJ2-3; no reliable D call. The CDR3 is made up of 11 amino acids. Germline loops: CDR1 SGHNT, CDR2 YENEEA. The V end lost 4 bases, the J end lost 2 bases, and 1 base lay between the germline ends.

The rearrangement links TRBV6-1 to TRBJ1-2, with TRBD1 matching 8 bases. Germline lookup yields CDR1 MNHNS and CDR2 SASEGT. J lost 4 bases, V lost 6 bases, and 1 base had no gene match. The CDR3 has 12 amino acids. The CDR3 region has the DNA TGTGCCAGCAGAACAGGGGGCTATGGCTACACCTTC. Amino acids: CASRTGGYGYTF.

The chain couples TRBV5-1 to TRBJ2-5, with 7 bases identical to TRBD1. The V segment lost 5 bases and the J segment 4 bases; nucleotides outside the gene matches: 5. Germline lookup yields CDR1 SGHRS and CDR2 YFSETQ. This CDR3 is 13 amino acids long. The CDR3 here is CASSFDRVETQYF. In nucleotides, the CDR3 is TGCGCCAGCAGTTTTGACAGGGTAGAGACCCAGTACTTC.

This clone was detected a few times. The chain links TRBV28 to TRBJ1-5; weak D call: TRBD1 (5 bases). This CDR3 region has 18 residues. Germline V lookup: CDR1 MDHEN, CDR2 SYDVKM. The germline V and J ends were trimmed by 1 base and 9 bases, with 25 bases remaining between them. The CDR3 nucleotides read TGTGCCAGCAGTTTATTACCCATAAATTGGGACGGAGTGAGGCCCCAGCATTTT. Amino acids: CASSLLPINWDGVRPQHF. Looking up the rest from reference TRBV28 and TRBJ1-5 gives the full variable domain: DVKVTQSSRYLVKRTGEKVFLECVQDMDHENMFWYRQDPGLGLRLIYFSYDVKMKEKGDIPEGYSVSREKKERFSLILESASTNQTSMYLCASSLLPINWDGVRPQHFGDGTRLSIL.

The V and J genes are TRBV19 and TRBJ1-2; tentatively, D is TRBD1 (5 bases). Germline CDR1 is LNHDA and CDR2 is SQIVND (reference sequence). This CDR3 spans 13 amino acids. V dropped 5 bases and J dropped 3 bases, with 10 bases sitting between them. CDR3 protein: CASSPEGYYGYTF. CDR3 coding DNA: TGTGCCAGTAGTCCCGAGGGGTACTATGGCTACACCTTC. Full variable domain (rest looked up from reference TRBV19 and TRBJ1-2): DGGITQSPKYLFRKEGQNVTLSCEQNLNHDAMYWYRQDPGQGLRLIYYSQIVNDFQKGDIAEGYSVSREKKESFPLTVTSAQKNPTAFYLCASSPEGYYGYTFGSGTRLTVV.